This TCR beta chain was identified in a study of cytomegalovirus exposure and HLA in healthy donors. The study ran its PCR with 60 Vbeta and 13 Jbeta primers. Sequencing was performed with immunoSEQ multiplex PCR; in TCRdb, only in-frame clones are kept and a portion is missing. This specimen shows 65,000 to 80,000 clones; the ten leading clones hold 6.5% to 9.5%. The V gene end was trimmed by 5 bases and the J gene end by 0 bases; junction bases not matched to a gene: 5. CDR1 and CDR2 (germline): MDHEN, SYDVKM. The CDR3 consists of 16 residues. The receptor was isolated from a female donor in good health and CMV-seropositive. The rearrangement joins TRBV28 to TRBJ1-2; 11 bases agree with TRBD1. The sequencing sample was made of PBMCs. The CDR3 is CASSGDRGITNYGYTF. CDR3 in DNA: TGTGCCAGCAGTGGGGACAGGGGGATAACTAACTATGGCTACACCTTC.